These 15 T cell receptor beta chains came from one sample sequenced in a study of blood T cell repertoires in COVID-19. Produced via immunoSEQ multiplex PCR; TCRdb's table is partial and in-frame only. The data contain 450,000 or so clones, roughly 91% of them singletons. Sequenced: PBMCs or T cells enriched from blood (not recorded which). These receptors all come from a man between 18 and 35 years old who had recovered from COVID-19.

The rearrangement uses TRBV9 and TRBJ2-1, with 8 bases matching TRBD2. Germline assignment: CDR1 SGDLS and CDR2 YYNGEE. V lost 6 bases and J lost 0; bases outside the gene matches: 8. The CDR3 covers 16 residues. This CDR3 is CASTRGGKSSYNEQFF. CDR3 coding DNA: TGTGCCAGCACCCGGGGGGGAAAGAGCTCCTACAATGAGCAGTTCTTC.

The chain couples TRBV13 to TRBJ2-7; TRBD1 matches 10 bases. The CDR3 extends over 14 amino acids. Germline V lookup: CDR1 PRHDT, CDR2 FYEKMQ (reference sequence). V lost 6 bases, J lost 3 bases, and 5 bases stayed unmatched. In DNA form, the CDR3 reads TGTGCCAGCAGTCCCGGGACAGGGGACTACGAGCAGTACTTC. Translated: CASSPGTGDYEQYF. Complete variable domain (other parts from reference TRBV13 and TRBJ2-7): AAGVIQSPRHLIKEKRETATLKCYPIPRHDTVYWYQQGPGQDPQFLISFYEKMQSDKGSIPDRFSAQQFSDYHSELNMSSLELGDSALYFCASSPGTGDYEQYFGPGTRLTVT.

The V call is TRBV4-1, the J call TRBJ2-1, with TRBD1 matching 7 bases. The CDR3 consists of 15 residues. V shed 6 bases, J shed 4 bases, and the junction held 9 bases outside the gene matches. Germline values: CDR1 MGHRA, CDR2 YSYEKL. CDR3 DNA sequence: TGCGCCAGCAGTCATACAGGGGTTGTTTACAATGAGCAGTTCTTC. This codes for CASSHTGVVYNEQFF.

V and J are TRBV10-3 and TRBJ1-6, with D tentatively TRBD1 (6 bases). Germline-derived CDR1 and CDR2 are ENHRY and SYGVKD. This CDR3 is 17 amino acids long. V was trimmed by 6 bases and J by 1 base, leaving 16 bases between them. The chain's CDR3 is CAISELRQGSYNSPLHF. The CDR3 region has the DNA TGTGCCATCAGCGAACTACGGCAGGGGTCCTATAATTCACCCCTCCACTTT.

In regard to this clone: The same CDR3 is also encoded by other DNA sequences in this sample. This chain uses TRBV5-4 with TRBJ2-1; D is perhaps TRBD2 (5 bases). V was shortened by 0 bases and J by 3 bases, with 7 bases between the two germline ends. CDR1 SGHNT and CDR2 YYREEE come from the germline V gene (reference sequence). The CDR3 sequence is 14 residues long. As DNA, the CDR3 is TGTGCCAGCAGCTTGGTAGCGAGCTACAATGAGCAGTTCTTC. This sequence encodes CASSLVASYNEQFF.

A note on this clone: Other DNA sequences within the sample encode an identical CDR3. This chain uses TRBV12-3 or TRBV12-4 with TRBJ1-1, with unresolved D. CDR3 length: 13 amino acids. Trimming removed 6 bases at V and 0 bases at J, with 8 bases between. CDR3 DNA sequence: TGTGCCAGCAGCGCAGGCTTGAACACTGAAGCTTTCTTT. It translates to CASSAGLNTEAFF.

The rearrangement joins TRBV4-1 to TRBJ1-4; 9 bases map to TRBD1. From germline, CDR1 is MGHRA and CDR2 YSYEKL. Trimming removed 6 bases from V and 7 bases from J; junction bases left unmatched: 9. The CDR3 has 15 amino acids. This CDR3 is CASSYQQGAREKLFF. The CDR3 region has the DNA TGCGCCAGCAGTTATCAACAGGGGGCGCGTGAAAAACTGTTTTTT.

V and J are TRBV7-9 and TRBJ1-1; D not certain. Trimming took off 5 bases at V and 3 bases at J, with 13 bases between the two ends. CDR1 and CDR2 from the germline V gene are SEHNR and FQNEAQ (reference sequence). This CDR3 has 14 residues. As DNA, the CDR3 is TGTGCCAGCAGCCGTGGCGGTTGGGACACTGAAGCTTTCTTT. Protein: CASSRGGWDTEAFF.

The chain employs TRBV27 and TRBJ1-5; D is perhaps TRBD1 (6 bases). Germline V gene lookup returns CDR1 MNHEY and CDR2 SMNVEV (reference sequence). This CDR3 spans 13 amino acids. V was shortened by 6 bases and J by 6 bases, with 12 bases between the two germline ends. The CDR3, as DNA: TGTGCCAGCAGGAGGCAGGGGCGTCAGCCCCAGCATTTT. This gives the protein CASRRQGRQPQHF.

This clone was observed a single time. The CDR3 sequence is CSARATHRNYEQYF. CDR3 DNA sequence: TGCAGCGCGCGAGCGACTCACCGCAACTACGAGCAGTACTTC. V usage is TRBV29-1 and J usage is TRBJ2-7; D gene unclear. CDR1 SQVTM and CDR2 ANQGSEA come from the germline V gene. V lost 7 bases to trimming and J lost 3 bases, with 19 bases between them. The CDR3 spans 14 residues.

This sequence joins TRBV5-5 and TRBJ1-1, with 8 nucleotides matching TRBD1. With V trimmed by 4 bases and J by 1 base, 6 bases remained unmatched. Germline CDR1 is SGHKS and CDR2 is YYEKEE (reference sequence). This CDR3 is built from 15 residues. CDR3 sequence (DNA): TGTGCCAGCAGCGGAACTGGACAGGGGAACACTGAAGCTTTCTTT. Residues: CASSGTGQGNTEAFF.

The chain recombines TRBV7-2 with TRBJ2-1; D might be TRBD2 (5 bases). The CDR3 has 17 residues. CDR1 and CDR2 (germline): SGHTA, FQGNSA. The V gene lost 3 bases and the J gene lost 6 bases, with 21 bases spanning the gap. The CDR3: CASSFSSARAESNEQFF. The CDR3 DNA is TGTGCCAGCAGCTTCTCCAGCGCGAGGGCGGAGTCCAATGAGCAGTTCTTC.

The genes are TRBV18 and TRBJ1-2; no reliable D call. This CDR3 region has 13 residues. Germline loops: CDR1 KGHSH, CDR2 LQKENI. The V end lost 3 bases, the J end lost 8 bases, and 13 bases lay between the germline ends. The CDR3 bases are TGTGCCAGCTCACCTGATATTGGCGGAGGCTACACCTTC. Amino acid sequence: CASSPDIGGGYTF.

On this clone itself: Other nucleotide sequences from this sample produce the same CDR3. The chain recombines TRBV5-1 with TRBJ2-7, with 8 positions matching TRBD1. This CDR3 comprises 14 residues. Germline trimming cut 0 bases from V and 5 bases from J; bases unmatched to any gene: 4. From germline, CDR1 is SGHRS and CDR2 YFSETQ. The CDR3 here is CASSLGNRGDEQYF. CDR3 coding DNA: TGCGCCAGCAGCTTGGGAAACAGGGGGGACGAGCAGTACTTC.

The chain combines TRBV11-3 with TRBJ2-5; TRBD2 aligns across 10 bases. V dropped 0 bases and J dropped 4; count of bases not matched to a gene: 2. Germline V CDR1 and CDR2: SGHNT, YENEEA. The CDR3 is 15 amino acids. The CDR3 nucleotides read TGTGCCAGCAGCTTAGAGGGACTAGCGCCAGAGACCCAGTACTTC. It is translated as CASSLEGLAPETQYF.